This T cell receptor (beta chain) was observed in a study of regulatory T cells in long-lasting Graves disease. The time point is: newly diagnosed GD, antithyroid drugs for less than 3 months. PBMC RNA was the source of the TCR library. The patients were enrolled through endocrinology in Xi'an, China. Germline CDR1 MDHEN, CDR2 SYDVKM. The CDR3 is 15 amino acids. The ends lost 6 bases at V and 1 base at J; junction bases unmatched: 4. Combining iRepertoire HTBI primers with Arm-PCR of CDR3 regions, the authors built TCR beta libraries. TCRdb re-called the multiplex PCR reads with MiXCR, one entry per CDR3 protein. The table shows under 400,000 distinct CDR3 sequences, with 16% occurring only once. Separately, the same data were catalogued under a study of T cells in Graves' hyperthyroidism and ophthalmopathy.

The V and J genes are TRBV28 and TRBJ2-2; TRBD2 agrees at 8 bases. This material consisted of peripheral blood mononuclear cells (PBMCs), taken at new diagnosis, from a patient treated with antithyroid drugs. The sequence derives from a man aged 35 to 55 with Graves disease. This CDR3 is CASRLAGLNTGELFF. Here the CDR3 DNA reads TGTGCCAGCAGGCTAGCGGGTCTGAACACCGGGGAGCTGTTTTTT.